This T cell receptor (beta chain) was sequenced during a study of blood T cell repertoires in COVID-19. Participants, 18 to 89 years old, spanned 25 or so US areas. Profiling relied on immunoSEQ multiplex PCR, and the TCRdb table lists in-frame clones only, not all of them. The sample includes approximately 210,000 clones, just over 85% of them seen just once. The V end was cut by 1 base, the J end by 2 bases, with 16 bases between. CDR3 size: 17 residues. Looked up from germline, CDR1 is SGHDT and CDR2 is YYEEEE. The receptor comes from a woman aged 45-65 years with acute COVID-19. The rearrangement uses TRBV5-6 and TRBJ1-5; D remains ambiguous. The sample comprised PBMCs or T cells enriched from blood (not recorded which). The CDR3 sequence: CASSLSPLRSRNQPQHF. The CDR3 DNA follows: TGTGCCAGCAGCTTGTCCCCGCTCCGGTCTCGCAATCAGCCCCAGCATTTT.